These 19 T cell receptor beta chains originate from one sample sequenced in a study of T cells in Graves' hyperthyroidism and ophthalmopathy. RNA transcripts gave rise to amplified TCR beta CDR3 regions. During a first-round RT-PCR of the TCR CDR3, the HTBI primer set was used. Via MiXCR, TCRdb re-called the multiplex PCR reads, giving one row per CDR3 protein. The sample contains some 300,000 distinct CDR3 sequences, 15% to 20% of which appear only once. Material for sequencing was blood. The receptors here all came from a man aged 50 to 59 with Graves' ophthalmopathy.

This clonotype was seen ten or more times. The gene calls are TRBV11-2 and TRBJ2-1, with D possibly being TRBD1 (6 bases). Trimming took 1 base from V and 0 from J, leaving 10 bases between them. Per the germline V gene, CDR1 is SGHAT and CDR2 is FQNNGV. CDR3 length equals 16 residues. The CDR3 is CASSLVYRASYNEQFF. The CDR3 coding sequence is TGTGCCAGCAGCTTAGTGTACAGGGCCTCCTACAATGAGCAGTTCTTC.

This clonotype was observed a handful of times. This chain links TRBV6-2 or TRBV6-3 with TRBJ2-1, with D possibly matching TRBD1 (6 bases). The ends were cut back, 4 bases at V and 8 bases at J, with 15 bases in the middle. In germline, CDR1 is MNHEY, CDR2 SVGEGT. The CDR3 has 14 amino acids. The CDR3 DNA reads as TGTGCCAGCAGTTTCCGACAGGTCAGGGATGAGCAGTTCTTC. Encoded protein: CASSFRQVRDEQFF.

The chain employs TRBV30 and TRBJ2-2; D is unresolved. The CDR3 extends over 16 amino acids. V was clipped by 8 bases and J by 2 bases, with 21 bases between them. In germline, CDR1 is GTSNPN, CDR2 SVGIG (reference sequence). The CDR3 loop reads CASSLVRGFNTGELFF. CDR3 in DNA: TGTGCCAGCAGCCTCGTAAGAGGCTTTAACACCGGGGAGCTGTTTTTT.

This clonotype was counted at least ten times. The gene calls are TRBV6-1 and TRBJ2-1; 11 bases agree with TRBD2. Unmatched junction bases numbered 7, after V lost 7 bases and J lost 5 bases. The CDR3 extends over 15 amino acids. The germline V gene has CDR1 MNHNS and CDR2 SASEGT. The CDR3 spells CASTPPGLADNEQFF. The CDR3 DNA follows: TGTGCCAGCACCCCCCCGGGACTAGCGGACAATGAGCAGTTCTTC.

J is TRBJ1-6 and V is TRBV15; tentatively, D is TRBD1 (5 bases). V lost 0 bases and J 7 bases, leaving 10 bases between the germline ends. CDR1 and CDR2 from the germline V gene are LNHNV and YYDKDF (reference sequence). The CDR3 is 15 residues long. In DNA form, the CDR3 reads TGTGCCACCAGCAGAGAACGGGACTCAAATTCACCCCTCCACTTT. This codes for CATSRERDSNSPLHF. Complete variable domain (other parts from reference TRBV15 and TRBJ1-6): DAMVIQNPRYQVTQFGKPVTLSCSQTLNHNVMYWYQQKSSQAPKLLFHYYDKDFNNEADTPDNFQSRRPNTSFCFLDIRSPGLGDTAMYLCATSRERDSNSPLHFGNGTRLTVT.

The chain links TRBV6-5 to TRBJ1-6, with 9 bases matching TRBD1. With V trimmed by 0 bases and J by 5 bases, 2 bases remained unmatched. Germline CDR1 reads MNHEY; CDR2 reads SVGAGI. There are 16 residues in the CDR3. CDR3 in DNA: TGTGCCAGCAGTTACTCCTGGACAGGGGATAATTCACCCCTCCACTTT. Its translation is CASSYSWTGDNSPLHF.

The genes are TRBV10-1 and TRBJ1-5, with TRBD1 matching 7 bases. This CDR3 region has 18 residues. Trimming cost V 6 bases and J 0 bases; bases outside gene matches: 14. Germline V CDR1 and CDR2: WNHNN, SYGVQD (reference sequence). Written as DNA, the CDR3 is TGCGCCAGCAGCCCTCCAACAGGGGACCTTTATAGCAATCAGCCCCAGCATTTT. This gives the protein CASSPPTGDLYSNQPQHF.

V gene TRBV12-3 or TRBV12-4 combines with J gene TRBJ2-2, with TRBD1 identical over 9 bases. The CDR3 length is 15 residues. V dropped 6 bases and J dropped 3; count of bases not matched to a gene: 5. The chain's CDR3 is CASRRDRDYTGELFF. CDR3 nucleotides: TGTGCCAGCAGACGGGACAGGGATTACACCGGGGAGCTGTTTTTT.

Ten or more counts support this clonotype. The V gene is TRBV20-1, the J gene TRBJ1-4, with 8 nucleotides matching TRBD1. Unmatched junction bases numbered 10, after V lost 6 bases and J lost 7 bases. The CDR3 runs to 14 residues. Germline V gives CDR1 DFQATT, CDR2 SNEGSKA (reference sequence). As DNA, the CDR3 is TGCAGTGCAAAACCGGACAGGGTCAGTGAAAAACTGTTTTTT. Translating gives CSAKPDRVSEKLFF.

This clonotype came up many times. The rearrangement links TRBV6-1 to TRBJ2-5, with unresolved D. The CDR3 contains 13 residues. From germline, CDR1 is MNHNS and CDR2 SASEGT. V lost 5 bases and J 4 bases, leaving 11 bases between the germline ends. CDR3 region: CASSLRKGETQYF. CDR3 bases: TGTGCCAGCAGTTTGAGGAAGGGAGAGACCCAGTACTTC.

Many counts were recorded for this clonotype. V gene TRBV18 combines with J gene TRBJ2-1; D remains unclear. The CDR3 is made up of 14 amino acids. The V gene's germline CDR1 is KGHSH and CDR2 LQKENI. The V end lost 0 bases, the J end lost 6 bases, and 9 bases lay between the germline ends. The chain's CDR3 is CASSPPGSPNEQFF. As DNA, the CDR3 is TGTGCCAGCTCACCACCTGGGTCACCCAATGAGCAGTTCTTC.

The V gene is TRBV2, the J gene TRBJ2-7; perhaps TRBD2 as D (6 bases). There are 13 residues in the CDR3. The ends were cut back, 2 bases at V and 5 bases at J, with 10 bases in the middle. Per the germline V gene, CDR1 is SNHLY and CDR2 is FYNNEI. The CDR3 loop is CASSEYSGDEQYF. As DNA, the CDR3 is TGTGCCAGCAGTGAATATTCGGGGGACGAGCAGTACTTC.

The V call is TRBV28, the J call TRBJ1-2; 7 positions agree with TRBD1. V gave up 11 bases and J gave up 4 bases; unmatched junction bases: 10. Per the germline V gene, CDR1 is MDHEN and CDR2 is SYDVKM. The CDR3 has 13 amino acids. The DNA of the CDR3 is TGTGCCGCATCCCCAGGGGGATCCTATGGCTACACCTTC. Its translation is CAASPGGSYGYTF.

The chain is built from TRBV20-1 and TRBJ1-2, with D perhaps TRBD1 (5 bases). The CDR3 spans 13 residues. The V and J ends lost 2 bases and 2 bases respectively, with 9 bases between them. Germline V gene lookup returns CDR1 DFQATT and CDR2 SNEGSKA (reference sequence). The CDR3 region has the DNA TGCAGTGCTAGATCGGGGCTCAACTATGGCTACACCTTC. Protein: CSARSGLNYGYTF.

This clonotype was observed at least ten times. The rearrangement links TRBV5-1 to TRBJ2-3, with D tentatively TRBD2 (7 bases). CDR1 is SGHRS, CDR2 YFSETQ, per germline. V lost 6 bases to trimming and J lost 8 bases, with 19 bases between them. This CDR3 contains 14 residues. The CDR3 is CASTRGEGVATQYF. The CDR3 DNA reads as TGCGCCAGCACCCGAGGGGAGGGGGTTGCTACGCAGTATTTT.

This clonotype occurred many times. The chain has TRBV24-1 and TRBJ2-7, with D perhaps matching TRBD1 (5 bases). CDR1 KGHDR and CDR2 SFDVKD come from the germline V gene. The CDR3 contains 15 residues. V was cut by 4 bases and J by 1 base, with 13 bases left in between. The CDR3 protein is CATSDSRQSSYEQYF. For the CDR3, the DNA is TGTGCCACCAGTGACTCCCGACAGAGTTCCTACGAGCAGTACTTC.

This chain connects TRBV9 to TRBJ2-3, with D unresolved. The V gene lost 1 base and the J gene lost 5 bases, with 8 bases spanning the gap. The CDR3 spans 13 residues. Germline V gene data show CDR1 as SGDLS and CDR2 as YYNGEE. CDR3 amino acids: CASSVRSGDTQYF. The CDR3 nucleotides are TGTGCCAGCAGCGTACGCAGTGGAGATACGCAGTATTTT. Together with reference TRBV9 and TRBJ2-3, the CDR3 gives the full variable domain: DSGVTQTPKHLITATGQRVTLRCSPRSGDLSVYWYQQSLDQGLQFLIQYYNGEERAKGNILERFSAQQFPDLHSELNLSSLELGDSALYFCASSVRSGDTQYFGPGTRLTVL.

The table lists this clonotype with many counts. The V and J genes are TRBV20-1 and TRBJ2-5; possibly TRBD2 for D (6 bases). Trimming removed 3 bases from V and 1 base from J, with 12 bases in between. CDR3 length: 14 residues. Germline CDR1 is DFQATT and CDR2 is SNEGSKA (reference sequence). CDR3 sequence (DNA): TGCAGTGCTAGGCGTAGCGGATTCCAAGAGACCCAGTACTTC. It encodes CSARRSGFQETQYF.

This clonotype occurred many times. The rearrangement links TRBV28 to TRBJ1-1; TRBD1 aligns across 8 bases. V was clipped by 4 bases and J by 5 bases; unmatched bases: 12. The germline gives CDR1 MDHEN, CDR2 SYDVKM. CDR3 length: 16 residues. CDR3 nucleotides: TGTGCCAGCAGTTCCAGACCAGGGGGCGCGTGGACTGAAGCTTTCTTT. Amino acid sequence: CASSSRPGGAWTEAFF.